This T cell receptor beta chain stems from a study of cytomegalovirus exposure and HLA in healthy donors. The PCR had 60 Vbeta and 13 Jbeta primers. TCRdb's table, derived via immunoSEQ multiplex PCR, lists solely in-frame clones and lacks some. This table has 140,000 or so clones, approximately 68% appearing once. The CDR3 totals 14 residues. Germline V gives CDR1 SNHLY, CDR2 FYNNEI. V was cut by 5 bases and J by 0 bases, with 11 bases left in between. Study results and caveats: Presence/absence analysis assumed near-uniform sequencing depth across donors.

Points on this clone: No antigen is known for it.

The sequence was obtained from a man between 60 and 75 years old in good health and CMV-seronegative. What was sequenced was PBMCs. V is TRBV2 and J is TRBJ2-7; tentatively, D is TRBD2 (6 bases). The CDR3 protein is CASSFDGSSYEQYF. CDR3 sequence (DNA): TGTGCCAGCAGTTTTGACGGGAGCTCCTACGAGCAGTACTTC.